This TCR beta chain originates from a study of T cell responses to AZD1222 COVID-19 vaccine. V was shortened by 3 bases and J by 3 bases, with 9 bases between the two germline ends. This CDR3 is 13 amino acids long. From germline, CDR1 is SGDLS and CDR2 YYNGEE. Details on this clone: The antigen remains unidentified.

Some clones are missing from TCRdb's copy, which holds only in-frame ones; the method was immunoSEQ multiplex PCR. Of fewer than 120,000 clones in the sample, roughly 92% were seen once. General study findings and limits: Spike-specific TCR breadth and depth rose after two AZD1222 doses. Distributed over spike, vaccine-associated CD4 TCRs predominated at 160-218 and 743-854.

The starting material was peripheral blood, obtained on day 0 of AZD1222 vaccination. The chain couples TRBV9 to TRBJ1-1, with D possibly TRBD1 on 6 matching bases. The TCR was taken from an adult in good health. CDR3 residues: CASSGRGYTEAFF. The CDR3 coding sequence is TGTGCCAGCAGCGGCAGGGGCTACACTGAAGCTTTCTTT. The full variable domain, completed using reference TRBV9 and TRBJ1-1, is DSGVTQTPKHLITATGQRVTLRCSPRSGDLSVYWYQQSLDQGLQFLIQYYNGEERAKGNILERFSAQQFPDLHSELNLSSLELGDSALYFCASSGRGYTEAFFGQGTRLTVV.